These 2 T cell receptor beta chains share one sample of origin, sequenced in a study of Graves' ophthalmopathy and Graves' hyperthyroidism. For repertoire sequencing, the TCR beta CDR3 regions were amplified from RNA transcripts. HTBI primers primed a first-round RT-PCR, and a second-round multiplex PCR followed. TCRdb re-called the multiplex PCR reads through MiXCR, storing one row per CDR3 protein. The repertoire holds 740,000 or so distinct CDR3 sequences, with 35% to 50% as singletons. Input material: peripheral blood. Receptors originate from an adult man with Graves' ophthalmopathy.

This clonotype was seen a few times. This chain links TRBV20-1 with TRBJ1-5; 7 positions agree with TRBD1. The CDR3 is made up of 14 amino acids. CDR1 and CDR2 from the germline V gene are DFQATT and SNEGSKA (reference sequence). V shed 5 bases and J 8 bases; nucleotides not matched to a gene: 12. The CDR3 DNA reads as TGCAGTGCTGAGAGAACAGGGGCAGCGGAGCCCCAGCATTTT. This encodes CSAERTGAAEPQHF.

The V call is TRBV19, the J call TRBJ2-7; possibly TRBD1 or TRBD2 for D (6 bases each). There are 13 residues in the CDR3. CDR1 and CDR2 from the germline V gene are LNHDA and SQIVND (reference sequence). Trimming took off 5 bases at V and 6 bases at J, with 14 bases between the two ends. The DNA of the CDR3 is TGTGCCAGTAGTCCCGATTGGGGGGCCGAGCAGTACTTC. Its translation is CASSPDWGAEQYF. Using reference TRBV19 and TRBJ2-7 for the parts outside the CDR3, the full variable domain is DGGITQSPKYLFRKEGQNVTLSCEQNLNHDAMYWYRQDPGQGLRLIYYSQIVNDFQKGDIAEGYSVSREKKESFPLTVTSAQKNPTAFYLCASSPDWGAEQYFGPGTRLTVT.